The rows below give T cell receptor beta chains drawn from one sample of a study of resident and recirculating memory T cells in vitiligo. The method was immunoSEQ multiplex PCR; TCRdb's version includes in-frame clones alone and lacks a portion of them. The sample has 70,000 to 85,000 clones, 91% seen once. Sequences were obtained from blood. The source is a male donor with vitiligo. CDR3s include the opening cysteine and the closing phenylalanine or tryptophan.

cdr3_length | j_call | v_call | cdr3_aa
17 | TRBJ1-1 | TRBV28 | CASSLRQGPGRNTEAFF
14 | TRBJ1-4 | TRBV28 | CASRRQGLIEKLFF
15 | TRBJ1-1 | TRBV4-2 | CASSQDIQDHTEAFF
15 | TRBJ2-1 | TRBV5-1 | CASSLAVGAYNEQFF
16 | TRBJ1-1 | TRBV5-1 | CASSSQGRGMNTEAFF
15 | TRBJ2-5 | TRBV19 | CASSPGQGAIETQYF
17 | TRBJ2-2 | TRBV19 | CASSRSPLAGHTGELFF
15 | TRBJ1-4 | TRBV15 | CATSTGVWGNEKLFF
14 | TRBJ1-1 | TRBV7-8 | CASSLKGAETEAFF
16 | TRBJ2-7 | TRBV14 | CASSQEWEGVPYEQYF
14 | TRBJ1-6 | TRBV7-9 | CASLGQAENSPLHF
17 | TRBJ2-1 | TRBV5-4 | CASSFRLAVDEYNEQFF
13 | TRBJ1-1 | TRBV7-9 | CASAGTGFTEAFF
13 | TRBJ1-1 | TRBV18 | CASSPSPGTEAFF
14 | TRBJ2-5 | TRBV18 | CASSPQGPQETQYF
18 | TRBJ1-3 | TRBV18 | CASSPTWDFTDSGNTIYF
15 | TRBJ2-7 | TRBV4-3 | CASSQDLGRGYEQYF
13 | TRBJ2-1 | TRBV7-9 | CASSSDGYNEQFF
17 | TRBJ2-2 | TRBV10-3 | CAIRGTGGPGDTGELFF
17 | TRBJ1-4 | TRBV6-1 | CASSESNGGKPNEKLFF
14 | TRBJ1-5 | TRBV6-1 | CASITAHSNQPQHF
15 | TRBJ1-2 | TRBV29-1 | CSVEVATGGFYGYTF
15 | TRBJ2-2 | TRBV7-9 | CASSSQDRNTGELFF
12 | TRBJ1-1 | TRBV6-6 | CASTPAGTEAFF
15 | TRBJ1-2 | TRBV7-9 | CASSLGTGGDYGYTF
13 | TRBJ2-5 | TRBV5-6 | CASSFMAGETQYF
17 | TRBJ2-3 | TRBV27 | CASSLRASGGSTDTQYF
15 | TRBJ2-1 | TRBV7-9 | CASSLAQGVRHEQFF
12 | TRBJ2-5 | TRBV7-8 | CASSLLPETQYF
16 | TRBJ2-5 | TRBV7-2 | CASSLGGGGAQETQYF
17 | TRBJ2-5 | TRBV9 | CASSVWGGLAGKETQYF
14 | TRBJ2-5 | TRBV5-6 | CASSSRGYQETQYF
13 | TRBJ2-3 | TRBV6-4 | CASSEGSTDTQYF
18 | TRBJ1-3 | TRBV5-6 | CASSLARRVWGSGNTIYF
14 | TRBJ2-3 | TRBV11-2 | CASSPATSTDTQYF
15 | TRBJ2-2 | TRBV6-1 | CASSAGTGDTGELFF
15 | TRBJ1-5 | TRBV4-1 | CASSQGSVSNQPQHF
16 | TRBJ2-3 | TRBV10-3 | CAITGTSGGATDTQYF
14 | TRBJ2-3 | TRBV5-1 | CASSLFSSPDTQYF
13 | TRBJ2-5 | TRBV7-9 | CASRTAPQETQYF
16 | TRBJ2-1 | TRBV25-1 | CASSGETIVSYNEQFF
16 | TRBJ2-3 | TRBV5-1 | CASSLLAGVSTDTQYF
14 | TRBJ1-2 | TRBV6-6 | CASSSGTGYYGYTF
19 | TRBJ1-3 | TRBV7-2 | CASSKGQGSRTYSGNTIYF
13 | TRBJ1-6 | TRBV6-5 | CASSRDRARPLHF
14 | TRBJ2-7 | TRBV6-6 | CASGYPGTGYEQYF
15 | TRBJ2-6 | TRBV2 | CASSAPSSGANVLTF
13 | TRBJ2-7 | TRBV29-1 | CSAVPFSSYEQYF
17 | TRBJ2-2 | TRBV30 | CAWDRTGRDSNTGELFF
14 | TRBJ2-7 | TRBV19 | CASSIDRGIREQYF
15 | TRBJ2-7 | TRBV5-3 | CARSPGGTGGHEQYF
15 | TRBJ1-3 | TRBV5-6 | CASSLGLTLRNTIYF
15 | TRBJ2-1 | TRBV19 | CASSKVAGGGNEQFF